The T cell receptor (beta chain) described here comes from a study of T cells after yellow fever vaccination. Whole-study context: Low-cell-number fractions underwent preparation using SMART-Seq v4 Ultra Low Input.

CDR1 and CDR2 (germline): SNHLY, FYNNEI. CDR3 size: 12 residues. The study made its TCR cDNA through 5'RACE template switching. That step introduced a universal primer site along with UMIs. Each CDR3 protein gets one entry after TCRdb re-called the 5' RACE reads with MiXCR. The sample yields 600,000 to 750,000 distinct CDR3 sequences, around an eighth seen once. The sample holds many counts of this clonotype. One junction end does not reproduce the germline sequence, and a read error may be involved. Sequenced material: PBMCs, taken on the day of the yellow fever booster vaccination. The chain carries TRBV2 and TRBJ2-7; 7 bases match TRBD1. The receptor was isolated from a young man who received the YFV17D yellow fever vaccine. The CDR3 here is CASREDRVEQYF. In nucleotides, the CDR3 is TGTGCCAGCAGGGAAGACAGGGTCGAGCAGTACTTC.